This TCR beta chain originates from a study of T cell responses to AZD1222 COVID-19 vaccine. This CDR3 region has 11 residues. With 0 bases removed from V and 12 bases from J, the gap between germline ends came to 9 bases. Germline-derived CDR1 and CDR2 are SNHLY and FYNNEI. Measured with immunoSEQ multiplex PCR; TCRdb has only the in-frame clones, and not every one. The sample lists roughly 200,000 clones, about 93% occurring once. The source is an adult who received the MenACWY meningococcal vaccine as a control. Specimen: peripheral blood, collected 28 days after the second dose of the MenACWY control vaccine. The J gene is TRBJ2-7, the V gene TRBV2; tentatively, D is TRBD1 or TRBD2 (6 bases each). The CDR3 coding sequence is TGTGCCAGCAGTGAAGCGGGGGGCACGTACTTC. Translated: CASSEAGGTYF. Full variable domain (outside the CDR3, taken from reference TRBV2 and TRBJ2-7): EPEVTQTPSHQVTQMGQEVILRCVPISNHLYFYWYRQILGQKVEFLVSFYNNEISEKSEIFDDQFSVERPDGSNFTLKIRSTKLEDSAMYFCASSEAGGTYFGPGTRLTVT.